This record looks at one TCR beta chain sequence and its context. This record belongs to a study of OX40 agonist ivuxolimab in advanced cancers. Produced via immunoSEQ multiplex PCR; TCRdb's table is partial and in-frame only. Counted here are about 82,000 clones, 91% occurring once; the ten biggest clones make up 2.3%. The germline V and J ends were trimmed by 6 bases and 2 bases, with 10 bases remaining between them. Germline CDR1 SGHTA, CDR2 FQGNSA. This CDR3 is 14 amino acids long. The receptor was isolated from an adult with an advanced solid tumor such as melanoma, head and neck, liver or kidney cancer. Sequences were derived from CD4+ or CD8+ T cells sorted from blood, sampled in a trial of the OX40 agonist ivuxolimab. V usage is TRBV7-2 and J usage is TRBJ2-2; D ambiguous. CDR3: CASRKDGNTGELFF. The CDR3 bases are TGTGCCAGCAGAAAGGACGGAAACACCGGGGAGCTGTTTTTT.